Detailed here is one TCR beta chain. At one of its ends the junction is not consistent with the germline gene, which may arise from a read error. This record belongs to a study of molecular identifiers for immune sequencing clone quantification. The CDR3 length is 15 residues. CDR1 is SEHNR and CDR2 is FQNEAQ in the germline V gene (reference sequence). TCRdb redid the calling of the PCR reads with MiXCR, one entry per CDR3 protein. This table has around 89,000 distinct CDR3 sequences, under 20% appearing once. It was from around 18,000 to 910,000 sorted cells, with 10%, 30% or 50% RNA, that naive CD8 libraries came. Naive CD8 T cells, phenotype CD8+CD4-CCR7+CD45RA+, were sorted.

The chain has TRBV7-9 and TRBJ2-4, with a tentative D call TRBD1 (6 bases). What was sequenced was naive CD8+ T cells from blood, with Jurkat cell RNA spiked in. Subset defined: FACS-sorted CD8+CD4-CCR7+CD45RA+ naive T cells. This TCR derives from a human donor in good health. Some libraries in this study had Jurkat cell RNA spiked in. The CDR3 region has the DNA TGTGCCAGCAGCTTAGGCCCCGGGACACCTAACATTCAGCACTTC. This encodes CASSLGPGTPNIQHF.